These T cell receptor beta chains were read from a single sample in a study of T cell changes during pregnancy in multiple sclerosis. The protocol was immunoSEQ multiplex PCR, while the TCRdb copy is restricted to in-frame clones and leaves out a portion. The table includes roughly 32,000 clones, roughly 90% detected once. The starting material was CD4+ T cells from peripheral blood mononuclear cells, obtained in the second trimester of pregnancy. The receptors here all came from a female donor in good health, enrolled as a control in a pregnancy study. The CDR3 runs from the conserved cysteine through the conserved F or W. The D gene is left open where the match is weak. Where a row states a size, it is once, few, many or the class of an expanded clone; other rows omit it.

-	TRBV9	-	TRBJ1-3	CASSADDSFSGNTIYF	TGTGCCAGCAGCGCCGATGACAGCTTCTCTGGAAACACCATATATTTT
-	TRBV5-1	TRBD2	TRBJ2-2	CASSARDLAGSRTGELFF	TGCGCCAGCAGCGCCAGGGACCTAGCGGGATCTCGAACCGGGGAGCTGTTTTTT
-	TRBV30	TRBD2	TRBJ2-7	CAWSSGAYEQYF	TGTGCCTGGAGTAGCGGGGCCTACGAGCAGTACTTC
-	TRBV30	TRBD1	TRBJ2-7	CACTGATIGEQYF	TGTGCCTGTACAGGGGCCACCATTGGAGAGCAGTACTTC
-	TRBV7-2	TRBD2	TRBJ2-3	CASSHERGVKNTQYF	TGTGCCAGCAGCCATGAGCGGGGGGTAAAAAATACGCAGTATTTT
-	TRBV6-6	-	TRBJ1-3	CASSQGSGNTIYF	TGTGCCAGCAGTCAGGGTAGTGGAAACACCATATATTTT
-	TRBV6-5	-	TRBJ2-4	CASSYFRAGQNIQYF	TGTGCCAGCAGTTACTTTAGGGCAGGGCAAAACATTCAGTACTTC
-	TRBV7-9	-	TRBJ1-2	CASSPDGQRSYGYTF	TGTGCCAGCAGCCCAGATGGACAGCGTTCCTATGGCTACACCTTC
-	TRBV6-5	TRBD2	TRBJ2-5	CASFKREVTQYF	TGTGCCAGCTTTAAGCGGGAGGTGACCCAGTACTTC
-	TRBV29-1	TRBD2	TRBJ2-1	CSLNLAGVGRDNEQFF	TGCAGCTTGAATCTAGCGGGAGTGGGAAGGGACAATGAGCAGTTCTTC
-	TRBV6-5	-	TRBJ2-6	CASRDGDSGANVLTF	TGTGCCAGCAGAGACGGGGACTCTGGGGCCAACGTCCTGACTTTC
-	TRBV15	TRBD1	TRBJ1-5	CATTPDRENQPQHF	TGTGCCACCACACCAGACAGGGAGAATCAGCCCCAGCATTTT
-	TRBV7-2	TRBD1	TRBJ1-2	CASSSGTGVYGYTF	TGTGCCAGCAGCTCAGGGACAGGGGTCTATGGCTACACCTTC
once	TRBV7-8	-	TRBJ2-1	CASSLNGNSGYNEQFF	TGTGCCAGCAGCTTAAATGGGAATAGCGGTTACAATGAGCAGTTCTTC
-	TRBV5-1	-	TRBJ1-2	CASSLAPADYGYTF	TGCGCCAGCAGCTTGGCCCCCGCGGACTATGGCTACACCTTC
-	TRBV18	-	TRBJ1-1	CASSGQMNTEAFF	TGTGCCAGCTCAGGACAGATGAACACTGAAGCTTTCTTT
-	TRBV6-6	TRBD1	TRBJ1-5	CASSRRGTGDQPQHF	TGTGCCAGCAGTCGACGCGGGACAGGGGATCAGCCCCAGCATTTT
few	TRBV7-2	-	TRBJ2-5	CASSPPGELVSGTQYF	TGTGCCAGCAGCCCCCCAGGGGAACTCGTTAGTGGGACCCAGTACTTC
-	TRBV27	-	TRBJ1-3	CASRSAGGNTIYF	TGTGCCAGCAGATCGGCAGGTGGAAACACCATATATTTT
-	TRBV7-9	-	TRBJ2-2	CASSLLTAAGELFF	TGTGCCAGCAGCTTACTTACAGCAGCCGGGGAGCTGTTTTTT